Below are 23 T cell receptor beta chains sequenced from a single sample in a study of vaccination effects on CD4 cells after COVID-19 (dated by TCRdb to 2021 to 2024). The library was built by means of the immunoSEQ multiplex PCR assay. This immuneACCESS table, as held by TCRdb, lists in-frame sequences with V and J called but not all clones. Of the missing ones, under half trace to an unresolved V gene in checked studies; the others have no known cause. The sample data list some 69,000 clones, and 74% of these were observed just once. The ten largest clones capture less than 2% of the sample. To identify antigen-specific CD4+ T cell clonotypes by their expansion, the ViraFEST assay first stimulated PBMC with viral peptide pools and then applied TCR sequencing. After around 11 days of culture, CD4+ T cells were isolated with the EasySep CD4+ T cell isolation kit. Each participant got two doses of an mRNA SARS-CoV-2 vaccine, either BNT162b2 or mRNA-1273.

Their antigens remain unidentified. Specimen: CD4+ T cells from PBMCs cultured with HCoV-229E spike peptides, collected after COVID-19 vaccination. The cell subset or site label, as the study defines it: HCoV-229E spike overlapping peptide pool stimulation. These receptors were collected from a human donor who received a COVID-19 vaccine.

V and J are TRBV13 and TRBJ1-2; D remains ambiguous. Germline V gene data show CDR1 as PRHDT and CDR2 as FYEKMQ (reference sequence). Trimming took 4 bases from V and 8 from J, leaving 20 bases between them. The CDR3 is 15 residues long. CDR3 loop: CASSSLDGDIVGYTF. CDR3 DNA: TGTGCCAGCAGCTCGTTGGACGGCGATATTGTGGGCTACACCTTC.

This rearrangement joins TRBV12-3 or TRBV12-4 to TRBJ2-3; D call uncertain. Trimming removed 5 bases at V and 1 base at J, with 7 bases between. The CDR3 length is 13 residues. The CDR3, as DNA: TGTGCCAGCAGTGCGGCAGGCACAGATACGCAGTATTTT. Translation gives CASSAAGTDTQYF.

The rearrangement uses TRBV28 and TRBJ1-1; no firm D call. The CDR3 extends over 12 amino acids. The ends were cut back, 6 bases at V and 7 bases at J, with 12 bases in the middle. The germline V gene encodes CDR1 MDHEN and CDR2 SYDVKM. CDR3 sequence: CASSPTTGEAFF. CDR3 sequence (DNA): TGTGCCAGCAGCCCAACGACGGGTGAAGCTTTCTTT. The entire variable domain, with the rest obtained from reference TRBV28 and TRBJ1-1, is as follows: DVKVTQSSRYLVKRTGEKVFLECVQDMDHENMFWYRQDPGLGLRLIYFSYDVKMKEKGDIPEGYSVSREKKERFSLILESASTNQTSMYLCASSPTTGEAFFGQGTRLTVV.

The chain joins TRBV12-5 to TRBJ1-6, with 8 bases identical to TRBD1. The V gene end was trimmed by 3 bases and the J gene end by 3 bases; junction bases not matched to a gene: 4. CDR3 length equals 16 residues. Germline-derived CDR1 and CDR2 are LGHNT and FRNRAP. The DNA of the CDR3 is TGTGCTAGTGGTTTAACCGGGACAGGCTATAATTCACCCCTCCACTTT. This sequence encodes CASGLTGTGYNSPLHF.

The J gene is TRBJ1-2, the V gene TRBV28; D call uncertain. There are 12 residues in the CDR3. CDR1 is MDHEN, CDR2 SYDVKM, per germline. V shed 7 bases and J shed 2 bases, with 8 bases lying between them. As DNA, the CDR3 is TGTGCCAGCAACGGGCTAAACTATGGCTACACCTTC. This sequence encodes CASNGLNYGYTF.

This clone was seen just once. The rearrangement joins TRBV24-1 to TRBJ2-5; tentatively, D is TRBD1 (5 bases). Trimming shortened V by 5 bases and J by 5 bases, and 11 bases separated the two germline ends. CDR3 length: 13 residues. Germline V lookup: CDR1 KGHDR, CDR2 SFDVKD. The CDR3 nucleotides are TGTGCCACCAGTGTCCAGGGTTGGGAGACCCAGTACTTC. Translation gives CATSVQGWETQYF.

The sample holds a few counts of this clone. The J gene is TRBJ1-6, the V gene TRBV10-3, with 10 bases fitting TRBD1. From germline, CDR1 is ENHRY and CDR2 SYGVKD. With V trimmed by 6 bases and J by 5 bases, 10 bases remained unmatched. The CDR3 length is 17 residues. CDR3 coding DNA: TGTGCCATCAGAGGAATCGGGACAGGGGACCATAATTCACCCCTCCACTTT. Amino acids: CAIRGIGTGDHNSPLHF.

The chain has TRBV7-8 and TRBJ2-7; the match to TRBD1 covers 9 bases. The CDR3 covers 14 residues. The V gene end was trimmed by 3 bases and the J gene end by 6 bases; junction bases not matched to a gene: 6. Germline V lookup: CDR1 SGHVS, CDR2 FQNEAQ. Written as DNA, the CDR3 is TGTGCCAGCAGCTTCGGGACAGGGTCATCCGAGCAGTACGTC. It specifies CASSFGTGSSEQYV.

This rearrangement joins TRBV18 to TRBJ2-2; 7 bases line up with TRBD1. Trimming took 2 bases from V and 6 from J; bases not matched to a gene: 9. Germline assignment: CDR1 KGHSH and CDR2 LQKENI. This CDR3 region has 16 residues. The chain's CDR3 is CASSPMTGSGAGELFF. In nucleotides, the CDR3 is TGTGCCAGCTCACCAATGACAGGGTCCGGGGCCGGGGAGCTGTTTTTT.

This clone was recorded only once. The chain carries TRBV18 and TRBJ2-1, with TRBD1 matching 7 bases. Germline V gene lookup returns CDR1 KGHSH and CDR2 LQKENI. Trimming took 3 bases from V and 13 from J; bases not matched to a gene: 9. CDR3 size: 13 residues. This chain's CDR3 is CASSPTHQGDQFF. The CDR3, as DNA: TGTGCCAGCTCACCGACCCACCAGGGGGATCAGTTCTTC.

The chain joins TRBV5-5 to TRBJ1-4, with D possibly matching TRBD1 (5 bases). Germline lookup yields CDR1 SGHKS and CDR2 YYEKEE (reference sequence). V was shortened by 0 bases and J by 4 bases, with 10 bases between the two germline ends. The CDR3 runs to 15 residues. The CDR3 coding sequence is TGTGCCAGCAGCTTGGAGGGACGGCGTAATGAAAAACTGTTTTTT. It codes for CASSLEGRRNEKLFF.

This clone was seen a handful of times. This sequence joins TRBV29-1 and TRBJ1-2; no firm D call. The V end was cut by 5 bases, the J end by 4 bases, with 14 bases between. The CDR3 has 13 residues. Germline V gene data show CDR1 as SQVTM and CDR2 as ANQGSEA. The CDR3 sequence is CSVSRNPPYGYTF. DNA for the CDR3: TGCAGCGTTAGCCGCAACCCCCCCTATGGCTACACCTTC.

This rearrangement joins TRBV9 to TRBJ2-3, with D perhaps TRBD2 (6 bases). V gave up 0 bases and J gave up 3 bases, with 14 bases separating them. Germline-derived CDR1 and CDR2 are SGDLS and YYNGEE. The CDR3 sequence is 16 residues long. The CDR3 region has the DNA TGTGCCAGCAGCGTAGACCCGGGGGATGGGACAGATACGCAGTATTTT. The encoded protein is CASSVDPGDGTDTQYF.

V gene TRBV7-3 combines with J gene TRBJ2-3, with D possibly matching TRBD2 (7 bases). Trimming stripped 5 bases from V and 1 base from J, with 16 bases between. This CDR3 is 16 amino acids long. Germline V CDR1 and CDR2: SGHTA, FQGTGA. The chain's CDR3 is CASSPRGTRGTDTQYF. CDR3 DNA: TGTGCCAGCAGCCCGCGGGGGACAAGAGGCACAGATACGCAGTATTTT. The whole variable domain, remainder taken from reference TRBV7-3 and TRBJ2-3, is GAGVSQTPSNKVTEKGKYVELRCDPISGHTALYWYRQSLGQGPEFLIYFQGTGAADDSGLPNDRFFAVRPEGSVSTLKIQRTERGDSAVYLCASSPRGTRGTDTQYFGPGTRLTVL.

The gene calls are TRBV6-6 and TRBJ1-1, with D perhaps matching TRBD1 (6 bases). This CDR3 has 11 amino acids. The germline CDR1 and CDR2 sequences are MNHNY and SVGAGI (reference sequence). V lost 6 bases to trimming and J lost 8 bases, with 10 bases between them. CDR3 protein: CASRDDREAFF. CDR3 coding DNA: TGTGCCAGCAGGGACGACAGGGAAGCTTTCTTT.

V usage is TRBV15 and J usage is TRBJ1-6; 10 bases are shared with TRBD1. V was clipped by 2 bases and J by 10 bases; unmatched bases: 11. CDR1 and CDR2 (germline): LNHNV, YYDKDF (reference sequence). This CDR3 has 17 amino acids. DNA of the CDR3: TGTGCCACCAGCAGACCTACCGGGACAGGGGCTTACTCACCCCTCCACTTT. It encodes CATSRPTGTGAYSPLHF.

The CDR3 region has the DNA TGTGCCAGCAGCCAAGAGGGGGGGACGGCGGGAGATACGCAGTATTTT. Translated: CASSQEGGTAGDTQYF. The V call is TRBV3-1 (or the pseudogene TRBV3-2), the J call TRBJ2-3; 7 nucleotides align to TRBD2. The CDR3 length is 16 residues. CDR1 and CDR2 (germline): LGHDT, YNNKEL (reference sequence). Trimming took 0 bases from V and 5 from J; bases not matched to a gene: 8.

The chain uses TRBV3-1 (or the pseudogene TRBV3-2) and TRBJ1-5; a weak D match, TRBD1 (5 bases). This CDR3 comprises 15 residues. Germline V gives CDR1 LGHDT, CDR2 YNNKEL (reference sequence). Deletions cut 1 base from V and 5 bases from J, with 12 bases between. The CDR3 DNA reads as TGTGCCAGCAGCCAAGGCCCCCAGGGTTATCAGCCCCAGCATTTT. It encodes CASSQGPQGYQPQHF.

This rearrangement joins TRBV6-2 or TRBV6-3 to TRBJ2-3; 14 positions match TRBD2. CDR3 length: 17 amino acids. CDR1 MNHEY and CDR2 SVGEGT come from the germline V gene. Trimming cost V 2 bases and J 5 bases; bases outside gene matches: 6. The CDR3 coding sequence is TGTGCCAGCAGTTACAGACTAGCGGGGGGGCCCCGAGATACGCAGTATTTT. Its protein is CASSYRLAGGPRDTQYF.

This clone was recorded only once. This chain joins TRBV28 and TRBJ2-1; 12 positions agree with TRBD2. The trim removed 1 base at V and 6 bases at J, leaving 4 bases unmatched. Germline CDR1 and CDR2: MDHEN and SYDVKM. The CDR3 loop spans 16 amino acids. This CDR3 is CASSLLTSGGFNEQFF. The CDR3 DNA follows: TGTGCCAGCAGTTTATTGACTAGCGGGGGTTTCAATGAGCAGTTCTTC.

The chain links TRBV7-3 to TRBJ2-1; D not resolved. This CDR3 has 13 amino acids. The V gene lost 5 bases and the J gene lost 7 bases, with 12 bases spanning the gap. CDR1 and CDR2 from the germline V gene are SGHTA and FQGTGA. This CDR3 is CASSLPPSNEQFF. CDR3 DNA sequence: TGTGCCAGCAGCCTACCTCCGAGTAATGAGCAGTTCTTC.

The rearrangement uses TRBV5-4 and TRBJ2-5; 12 bases agree with TRBD2. J lost 4 bases, V lost 4 bases, and 8 bases had no gene match. The CDR3 has 16 amino acids. Germline V gives CDR1 SGHNT, CDR2 YYREEE (reference sequence). The CDR3 nucleotides are TGTGCCAGCAGCCCCACTAGCGGGGGGCCGGGAGAGACCCAGTACTTC. It specifies CASSPTSGGPGETQYF.

This chain uses TRBV15 with TRBJ2-2, with TRBD2 as a possible D gene (5 bases). The CDR3 extends over 14 amino acids. CDR1 LNHNV and CDR2 YYDKDF come from the germline V gene (reference sequence). The germline V and J ends were trimmed by 5 bases and 4 bases, with 11 bases remaining between them. Written as DNA, the CDR3 is TGTGCCACCAGCCCGACTATATTCACCGGGGAGCTGTTTTTT. Translating gives CATSPTIFTGELFF.